Listed below are T cell receptor beta chains from one sample, sequenced in a study of cytomegalovirus exposure and HLA in healthy donors. Method: immunoSEQ multiplex PCR; TCRdb's copy keeps in-frame clones and lacks some. The sample lists 120,000 to 150,000 clones, around 78% seen once, with around 2.9% in the top ten. Sequencing was carried out using PBMCs. These receptors all come from a man aged 35-49 years in good health and CMV-seropositive. CDR3s include the opening cysteine and the closing phenylalanine or tryptophan. Fields, in order: CDR3 DNA, CDR3 protein, CDR3 length, clone size, J gene, V gene, D gene. The D gene is left open where the match is weak. Not every row has a clone size; where given, it reads once, few, many or a size class.

cdr3_nt: TGTGCCAGCAGCCCAGGACAGGGGGCGACTTACAATGAGCGGTTCTTC
cdr3_aa: CASSPGQGATYNERFF
cdr3_length: 16
clone_size: -
j_call: TRBJ2-1
v_call: TRBV7-3
d_call: TRBD1

cdr3_nt: TGTGCCAGCAGCTTAAGACTAGCATCTGGGGCCAACGTCCTGACTTTC
cdr3_aa: CASSLRLASGANVLTF
cdr3_length: 16
clone_size: -
j_call: TRBJ2-6
v_call: TRBV11-2
d_call: TRBD2

cdr3_nt: TGTGCCAGCAGTTACTCGAGTATACAGCAGTACGAGCAGTACTTC
cdr3_aa: CASSYSSIQQYEQYF
cdr3_length: 15
clone_size: once
j_call: TRBJ2-7
v_call: TRBV6-6
d_call: -

cdr3_nt: TGCAGCGTTCCCGGGACTGAGTCGTACGAGCAGTACTTC
cdr3_aa: CSVPGTESYEQYF
cdr3_length: 13
clone_size: once
j_call: TRBJ2-7
v_call: TRBV29-1
d_call: -

cdr3_nt: TGTGCCAGCAGTGTATCACAGGGGGAGTCTGAAGCTTTCTTT
cdr3_aa: CASSVSQGESEAFF
cdr3_length: 14
clone_size: -
j_call: TRBJ1-1
v_call: TRBV6-5
d_call: TRBD1

cdr3_nt: TGCGCCAGCAGCCAAGGTTTAAACGCGGGACAGGGGTACAATCAGCCCCAGCATTTT
cdr3_aa: CASSQGLNAGQGYNQPQHF
cdr3_length: 19
clone_size: once
j_call: TRBJ1-5
v_call: TRBV4-1
d_call: TRBD1

cdr3_nt: TGTGCCAGTAGTGACTTAGGGGTCAGCAATCAGCCCCAGCATTTT
cdr3_aa: CASSDLGVSNQPQHF
cdr3_length: 15
clone_size: -
j_call: TRBJ1-5
v_call: TRBV19
d_call: -

cdr3_nt: TGCAGCGTTGAATGGGCCAGGGGGCAAGGCGGAAACACCATATATTTT
cdr3_aa: CSVEWARGQGGNTIYF
cdr3_length: 16
clone_size: -
j_call: TRBJ1-3
v_call: TRBV29-1
d_call: TRBD1

cdr3_nt: TGTGCCAGCAGCCCCTCGGGACAGCTTTTCCAAGAGACCCAGTACTTC
cdr3_aa: CASSPSGQLFQETQYF
cdr3_length: 16
clone_size: -
j_call: TRBJ2-5
v_call: TRBV7-3
d_call: TRBD1

cdr3_nt: TGTGCCAGCAGTTTTAGGGTGGCTAGCCCGACCGGGGAGCTGTTTTTT
cdr3_aa: CASSFRVASPTGELFF
cdr3_length: 16
clone_size: -
j_call: TRBJ2-2
v_call: TRBV6-5
d_call: -

cdr3_nt: TGTGCCAGCGCCCTTGAGGTGACCCAGTACTTC
cdr3_aa: CASALEVTQYF
cdr3_length: 11
clone_size: -
j_call: TRBJ2-5
v_call: TRBV2
d_call: -

cdr3_nt: TGTGCCAGCAGCACCTCTAGGACAGGGGATAAAGGCTACAATGAGCAGTTCTTC
cdr3_aa: CASSTSRTGDKGYNEQFF
cdr3_length: 18
clone_size: -
j_call: TRBJ2-1
v_call: TRBV2
d_call: TRBD1

cdr3_nt: TGTGCCAGCAGCGGGGGGGACAGGGGGCTTAAGACCCAGTACTTC
cdr3_aa: CASSGGDRGLKTQYF
cdr3_length: 15
clone_size: -
j_call: TRBJ2-5
v_call: TRBV9
d_call: TRBD1

cdr3_nt: TGCAGCGGGTCAGGGGGTGGCTCTAATGAAAAACTGTTTTTT
cdr3_aa: CSGSGGGSNEKLFF
cdr3_length: 14
clone_size: -
j_call: TRBJ1-4
v_call: TRBV29-1
d_call: TRBD1

cdr3_nt: TGTGCCAGCAGGGACTACCTTGGGGGGAAAGAGCAGTACTTC
cdr3_aa: CASRDYLGGKEQYF
cdr3_length: 14
clone_size: few
j_call: TRBJ2-7
v_call: TRBV6-1
d_call: -

cdr3_nt: TGTGCCAGCAGCCCCCTTGGGCATAATGAAAAACTGTTTTTT
cdr3_aa: CASSPLGHNEKLFF
cdr3_length: 14
clone_size: -
j_call: TRBJ1-4
v_call: TRBV7-9
d_call: -

cdr3_nt: TGTGCCAGCAGGGGACAGTACTACGAGCAGTACTTC
cdr3_aa: CASRGQYYEQYF
cdr3_length: 12
clone_size: -
j_call: TRBJ2-7
v_call: TRBV27
d_call: TRBD1

cdr3_nt: TGTGCCTGGAGTCCCAGTGCAGATACGCAGTATTTT
cdr3_aa: CAWSPSADTQYF
cdr3_length: 12
clone_size: -
j_call: TRBJ2-3
v_call: TRBV30
d_call: -

cdr3_nt: TGTGCCATCAGTGGAGACAGAATGCAGGGCTACACCTTC
cdr3_aa: CAISGDRMQGYTF
cdr3_length: 13
clone_size: -
j_call: TRBJ1-2
v_call: TRBV10-3
d_call: -

cdr3_nt: TGTGCCAGCGGGCTACTAGCGGGAGGGAAAGAGACCCAGTACTTC
cdr3_aa: CASGLLAGGKETQYF
cdr3_length: 15
clone_size: once
j_call: TRBJ2-5
v_call: TRBV28
d_call: TRBD2

cdr3_nt: TGTGCCAGCACCCTGGACACCCTCTATGGCTACACCTTC
cdr3_aa: CASTLDTLYGYTF
cdr3_length: 13
clone_size: few
j_call: TRBJ1-2
v_call: TRBV5-4
d_call: -

cdr3_nt: TGTGCCAGCAGCTTAGTAGGAGGGGATATCGCTGAAGCTTTCTTT
cdr3_aa: CASSLVGGDIAEAFF
cdr3_length: 15
clone_size: -
j_call: TRBJ1-1
v_call: TRBV7-2
d_call: -

cdr3_nt: TGTGCCAGCAGTTTAAATCGAGCGGAGCAGTACTTC
cdr3_aa: CASSLNRAEQYF
cdr3_length: 12
clone_size: -
j_call: TRBJ2-7
v_call: TRBV27
d_call: -

cdr3_nt: TGTGCCAGCAGCCCCTCGAGGACTGGCGGGACCTACGAGCAGTACTTC
cdr3_aa: CASSPSRTGGTYEQYF
cdr3_length: 16
clone_size: -
j_call: TRBJ2-7
v_call: TRBV14
d_call: -

cdr3_nt: TGTGCCAGCTCACCACCCCGGGGCGGGAGTGATACGCAGTATTTT
cdr3_aa: CASSPPRGGSDTQYF
cdr3_length: 15
clone_size: -
j_call: TRBJ2-3
v_call: TRBV18
d_call: TRBD2

cdr3_nt: TGTGCCAGTCGATACCGGGACAGAAGCTACAATGAGCAGTTCTTC
cdr3_aa: CASRYRDRSYNEQFF
cdr3_length: 15
clone_size: -
j_call: TRBJ2-1
v_call: TRBV19
d_call: TRBD1

cdr3_nt: TGTGCCAGCAGCTTGGAATGGGGAACAGGGCGGGGGAAGACCCAGTACTTC
cdr3_aa: CASSLEWGTGRGKTQYF
cdr3_length: 17
clone_size: -
j_call: TRBJ2-5
v_call: TRBV5-8
d_call: -

cdr3_nt: TGTGCCAGCAGCGGCAGGGGGCGCAGCTATGGCTACACCTTC
cdr3_aa: CASSGRGRSYGYTF
cdr3_length: 14
clone_size: -
j_call: TRBJ1-2
v_call: TRBV5-6
d_call: TRBD1

cdr3_nt: TGTGCCAGCAGTGCGGGACAGGGAGGGTTTTATGGCTACACCTTC
cdr3_aa: CASSAGQGGFYGYTF
cdr3_length: 15
clone_size: -
j_call: TRBJ1-2
v_call: TRBV6-1
d_call: TRBD1

cdr3_nt: TGTGCCAGCAGTTTACGACAGTTAGCCAAAAACATTCAGTACTTC
cdr3_aa: CASSLRQLAKNIQYF
cdr3_length: 15
clone_size: -
j_call: TRBJ2-4
v_call: TRBV28
d_call: -

cdr3_nt: TGTGCCAGCAGCCCACTAGCGGGAGGGAAAGAGACCCAGTACTTC
cdr3_aa: CASSPLAGGKETQYF
cdr3_length: 15
clone_size: once
j_call: TRBJ2-5
v_call: TRBV5-4
d_call: TRBD2

cdr3_nt: TGTGCCAGCAGCAATAAGGGGCAGTCCTACGAGCAGTACTTC
cdr3_aa: CASSNKGQSYEQYF
cdr3_length: 14
clone_size: -
j_call: TRBJ2-7
v_call: TRBV21-1
d_call: -

cdr3_nt: TGCGCCACCCTAGCGGCGGGAGGGGTTGAGCAGTTCTTC
cdr3_aa: CATLAAGGVEQFF
cdr3_length: 13
clone_size: -
j_call: TRBJ2-1
v_call: TRBV10-2
d_call: TRBD2

cdr3_nt: TGTGCCAGCAGTCGGGAGGTCCAGGGCAACAATGAGCAGTTCTTC
cdr3_aa: CASSREVQGNNEQFF
cdr3_length: 15
clone_size: -
j_call: TRBJ2-1
v_call: TRBV2
d_call: TRBD2

cdr3_nt: TGCGCCAGCAGCCCTGGACAGGGGCCGTATAGCAATCAGCCCCAGCATTTT
cdr3_aa: CASSPGQGPYSNQPQHF
cdr3_length: 17
clone_size: -
j_call: TRBJ1-5
v_call: TRBV4-1
d_call: TRBD1

cdr3_nt: TGTGCCAGCAGTTACTCGATAGTTAGCGGTGGGAGCATTCAGTACTTC
cdr3_aa: CASSYSIVSGGSIQYF
cdr3_length: 16
clone_size: few
j_call: TRBJ2-4
v_call: TRBV6-5
d_call: -

cdr3_nt: TGTGCCAGCAGTTACGACAGGGCCACTGAAGCTTTCTTT
cdr3_aa: CASSYDRATEAFF
cdr3_length: 13
clone_size: -
j_call: TRBJ1-1
v_call: TRBV2
d_call: TRBD1

cdr3_nt: TGTGCCTCAAAGGCAGGGGGTGGCACTGAAGCTTTCTTT
cdr3_aa: CASKAGGGTEAFF
cdr3_length: 13
clone_size: -
j_call: TRBJ1-1
v_call: TRBV7-3
d_call: TRBD1

cdr3_nt: TGTGCCAGCAGCTTAGAACTAGCGGTATACGAGCAGTACTTC
cdr3_aa: CASSLELAVYEQYF
cdr3_length: 14
clone_size: -
j_call: TRBJ2-7
v_call: TRBV7-9
d_call: TRBD2

cdr3_nt: TGTGCCAGCTCCCCAGCAGGACAACCTAACTATGGCTACACCTTC
cdr3_aa: CASSPAGQPNYGYTF
cdr3_length: 15
clone_size: few
j_call: TRBJ1-2
v_call: TRBV18
d_call: -

cdr3_nt: TGTGCCAGCAGTTACGGGGACAGGATGAACACTGAAGCTTTCTTT
cdr3_aa: CASSYGDRMNTEAFF
cdr3_length: 15
clone_size: -
j_call: TRBJ1-1
v_call: TRBV6-5
d_call: TRBD1

cdr3_nt: TGCGCCAGCAGCCCGGACAGGGGTGAGCAGTTCTTC
cdr3_aa: CASSPDRGEQFF
cdr3_length: 12
clone_size: -
j_call: TRBJ2-1
v_call: TRBV5-1
d_call: TRBD1

cdr3_nt: TGTGCCAGCAGAAGCCGGGACAGGGGCTACGAGCAGTACTTC
cdr3_aa: CASRSRDRGYEQYF
cdr3_length: 14
clone_size: -
j_call: TRBJ2-7
v_call: TRBV28
d_call: TRBD1

cdr3_nt: TGTGCCAGCAAACGGGGACAGGGGAGGACTGAAGCTTTCTTT
cdr3_aa: CASKRGQGRTEAFF
cdr3_length: 14
clone_size: once
j_call: TRBJ1-1
v_call: TRBV6-5
d_call: TRBD1

cdr3_nt: TGCGCCAGCAGCCAAGTCAAGGGGATGGGCGGGGAGCTGTTTTTT
cdr3_aa: CASSQVKGMGGELFF
cdr3_length: 15
clone_size: few
j_call: TRBJ2-2
v_call: TRBV4-3
d_call: -

cdr3_nt: TGTGCCAGCAGTGAACAGGACTACGAGCAGTACTTC
cdr3_aa: CASSEQDYEQYF
cdr3_length: 12
clone_size: -
j_call: TRBJ2-7
v_call: TRBV6-1
d_call: -

cdr3_nt: TGTGCCTGGAGTACGATGACAGTTAGCAATCAGCCCCAGCATTTT
cdr3_aa: CAWSTMTVSNQPQHF
cdr3_length: 15
clone_size: few
j_call: TRBJ1-5
v_call: TRBV30
d_call: -

cdr3_nt: TGTGCCAGCAGCCAATGGTCCGGGGGGAATTCACCCCTCCACTTT
cdr3_aa: CASSQWSGGNSPLHF
cdr3_length: 15
clone_size: -
j_call: TRBJ1-6
v_call: TRBV4-2
d_call: -

cdr3_nt: TGTGCCAGCAGCGAGACAGGGTTTGGGAACAATCAGCCCCAGCATTTT
cdr3_aa: CASSETGFGNNQPQHF
cdr3_length: 16
clone_size: -
j_call: TRBJ1-5
v_call: TRBV2
d_call: TRBD1

cdr3_nt: TGCGCCAGCAGCCAAGGTGCAGGGTGGGGCAACACTGAAGCTTTCTTT
cdr3_aa: CASSQGAGWGNTEAFF
cdr3_length: 16
clone_size: few
j_call: TRBJ1-1
v_call: TRBV4-3
d_call: -

cdr3_nt: TGTGCCAGCTCACCACTCGGAGGGGCGACCTACGAGCAGTACTTC
cdr3_aa: CASSPLGGATYEQYF
cdr3_length: 15
clone_size: -
j_call: TRBJ2-7
v_call: TRBV18
d_call: -

cdr3_nt: TGTGCCAGCAGCTTAGTTAGCGGGAGTGATACGCAGTATTTT
cdr3_aa: CASSLVSGSDTQYF
cdr3_length: 14
clone_size: few
j_call: TRBJ2-3
v_call: TRBV7-6
d_call: TRBD2

cdr3_nt: TGCGCCAGCAGCCCGGGGACATTTCCTAGCACAGATACGCAGTATTTT
cdr3_aa: CASSPGTFPSTDTQYF
cdr3_length: 16
clone_size: -
j_call: TRBJ2-3
v_call: TRBV5-1
d_call: -

cdr3_nt: TGTGCCTGGAGCCCCGGGGGGAACACCATATATTTT
cdr3_aa: CAWSPGGNTIYF
cdr3_length: 12
clone_size: -
j_call: TRBJ1-3
v_call: TRBV30
d_call: -

cdr3_nt: TGTGCCAGCGGACGACCCGGGAGCTCCTATAATTCACCCCTCCACTTT
cdr3_aa: CASGRPGSSYNSPLHF
cdr3_length: 16
clone_size: -
j_call: TRBJ1-6
v_call: TRBV2
d_call: -

cdr3_nt: TGTGCCAGCAGTGGGGACAGGGGGGCCGGGGAGCTGTTTTTT
cdr3_aa: CASSGDRGAGELFF
cdr3_length: 14
clone_size: -
j_call: TRBJ2-2
v_call: TRBV2
d_call: TRBD1

cdr3_nt: TGTGCCAGTCGCCGGGGGGGTATAGGCGACGAGCAGTACTTC
cdr3_aa: CASRRGGIGDEQYF
cdr3_length: 14
clone_size: -
j_call: TRBJ2-7
v_call: TRBV19
d_call: TRBD2

cdr3_nt: TGTGCCAGCAGTTTCTCTCTAAACCAACCCTACGAGCAGTACTTC
cdr3_aa: CASSFSLNQPYEQYF
cdr3_length: 15
clone_size: -
j_call: TRBJ2-7
v_call: TRBV6-5
d_call: -

cdr3_nt: TGTGCCAGCAGTGAGGGGCAGGGGGCCGGAGGCTACACCTTC
cdr3_aa: CASSEGQGAGGYTF
cdr3_length: 14
clone_size: -
j_call: TRBJ1-2
v_call: TRBV2
d_call: TRBD1